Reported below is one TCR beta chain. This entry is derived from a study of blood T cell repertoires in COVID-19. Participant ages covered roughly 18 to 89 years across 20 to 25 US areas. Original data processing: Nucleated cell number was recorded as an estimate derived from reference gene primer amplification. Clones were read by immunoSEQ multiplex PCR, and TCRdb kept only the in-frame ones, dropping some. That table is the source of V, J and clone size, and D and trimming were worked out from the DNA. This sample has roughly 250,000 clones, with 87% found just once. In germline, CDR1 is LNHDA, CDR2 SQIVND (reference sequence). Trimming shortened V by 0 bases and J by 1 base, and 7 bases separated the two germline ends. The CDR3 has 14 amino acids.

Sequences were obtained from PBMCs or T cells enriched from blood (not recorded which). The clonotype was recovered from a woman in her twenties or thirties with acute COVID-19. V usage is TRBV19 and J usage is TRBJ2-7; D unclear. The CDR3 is CASSIEAVSYEQYF. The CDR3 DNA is TGTGCCAGTAGTATAGAGGCAGTTTCCTACGAGCAGTACTTC.